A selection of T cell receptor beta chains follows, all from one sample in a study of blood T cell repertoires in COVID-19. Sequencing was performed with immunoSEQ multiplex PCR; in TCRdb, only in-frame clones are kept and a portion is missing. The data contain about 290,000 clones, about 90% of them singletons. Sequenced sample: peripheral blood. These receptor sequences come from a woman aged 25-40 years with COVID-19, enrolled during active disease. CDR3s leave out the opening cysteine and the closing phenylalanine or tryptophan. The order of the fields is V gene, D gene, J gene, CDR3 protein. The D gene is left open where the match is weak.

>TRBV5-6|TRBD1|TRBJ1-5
ASSRKHQGTGNQPQH
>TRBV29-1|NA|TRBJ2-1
SVGSVTYNEQF
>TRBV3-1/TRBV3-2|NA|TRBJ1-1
ASSQAPLGAEAF
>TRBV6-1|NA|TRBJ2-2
ASSDVASGELF
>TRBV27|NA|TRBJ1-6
ASSLYYRERRLPLH
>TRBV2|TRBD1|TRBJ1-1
ATQTGVDTEAF
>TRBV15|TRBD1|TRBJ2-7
ATSPLTGGYYYEQY
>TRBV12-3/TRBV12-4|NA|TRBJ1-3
AGRDGSGNTIY
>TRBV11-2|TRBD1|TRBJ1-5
ASSLGQQGVNQPQH
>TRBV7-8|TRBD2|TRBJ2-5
ASSPLPSGGSRGTQY
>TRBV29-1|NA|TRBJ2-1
SVSGPYNEQF
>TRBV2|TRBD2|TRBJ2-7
ASSKRTRNEQY
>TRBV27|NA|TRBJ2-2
ASWAGGRFPGELF
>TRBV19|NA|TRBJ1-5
ASSRSVNQPQH
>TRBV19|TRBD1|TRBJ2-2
ASSATGSKVVRAGELF
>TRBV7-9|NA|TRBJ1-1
ASSLVRTRAQGAF
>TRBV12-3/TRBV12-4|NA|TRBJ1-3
ASRRVAGNTIY
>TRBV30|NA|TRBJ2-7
AWSVRIGVGYSYEQY
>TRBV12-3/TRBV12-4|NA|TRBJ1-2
ASSPVPYGYT
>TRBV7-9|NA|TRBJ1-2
ASSPSAGLDYGYT